This TCR beta chain was profiled in a study of T cell responses to AZD1222 COVID-19 vaccine. Study-wide results and caveats: Only five or six AZD1222 recipients tested seropositive at baseline.

Trimming removed 3 bases at V and 5 bases at J, with 11 bases between. The germline CDR1 and CDR2 sequences are MRHNA and SNTAGT. The CDR3 is 14 residues long. As for this clone: Its matching antigen is unknown. Distinct nucleotide sequences in the sample also encode this CDR3.

Method: immunoSEQ multiplex PCR; TCRdb's copy keeps in-frame clones and lacks some. The sample lists about 160,000 clones, 85% to 95% seen once, with roughly 1.3% in the top ten. The sequencing here drew on peripheral blood, taken on day 0 of AZD1222 vaccination. V gene TRBV6-4 combines with J gene TRBJ2-1; D uncertain. The sequence derives from an adult in good health. The CDR3 loop is CASSEGLENNEQFF. The CDR3 nucleotides are TGTGCCAGCAGTGAAGGTCTCGAAAACAATGAGCAGTTCTTC.